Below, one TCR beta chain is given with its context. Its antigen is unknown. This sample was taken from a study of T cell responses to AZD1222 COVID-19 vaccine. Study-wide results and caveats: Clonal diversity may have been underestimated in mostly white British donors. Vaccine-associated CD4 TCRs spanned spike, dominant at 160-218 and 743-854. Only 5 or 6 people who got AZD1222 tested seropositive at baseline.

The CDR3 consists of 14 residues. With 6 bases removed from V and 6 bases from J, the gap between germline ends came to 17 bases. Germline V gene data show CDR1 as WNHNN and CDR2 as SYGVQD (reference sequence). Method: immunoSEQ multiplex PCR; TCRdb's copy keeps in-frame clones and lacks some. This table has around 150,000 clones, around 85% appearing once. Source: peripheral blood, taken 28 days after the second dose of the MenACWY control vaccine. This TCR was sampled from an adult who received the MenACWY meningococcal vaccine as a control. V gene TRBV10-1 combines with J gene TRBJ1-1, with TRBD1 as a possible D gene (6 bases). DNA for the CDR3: TGCGCCAGCAGCCTAAACAGGGTATGGGCTGAAGCTTTCTTT. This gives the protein CASSLNRVWAEAFF.